This TCR beta chain was profiled in a study of cytomegalovirus exposure and HLA in healthy donors. This PCR relied on a set of 60 Vbeta primers and 13 Jbeta primers. Sequencing used immunoSEQ multiplex PCR; TCRdb keeps in-frame clones, though not all of them. This table has about 190,000 clones, 75% to 90% appearing once. This CDR3 contains 12 residues. The germline V gene encodes CDR1 MNHNS and CDR2 SASEGT. Concerning this clone itself: Antigen specificity is unknown.

Study observations and caveats: Later analysis demonstrated an association between a missense DCLRE1C variant and TCR beta V- and J-gene trimming. Being productive about 87% or about 30% of the time was typical of most TCR beta V segments in an earlier analysis. Later work found most CMV-associated TCR beta chains apparently HLA-restricted.

Sequencing was carried out using PBMCs. The gene calls are TRBV6-1 and TRBJ2-5, with TRBD1 matching over 7 bases. The end of the DNA fits TRBJ2-7 better, so the J call may be wrong. The clonotype originates from a boy aged 2 to 10 in good health and CMV-seronegative. CDR3 region: CASRTGIYEQYF. Here the CDR3 DNA reads TGTGCCAGCAGGACAGGGATATACGAGCAGTACTTC.